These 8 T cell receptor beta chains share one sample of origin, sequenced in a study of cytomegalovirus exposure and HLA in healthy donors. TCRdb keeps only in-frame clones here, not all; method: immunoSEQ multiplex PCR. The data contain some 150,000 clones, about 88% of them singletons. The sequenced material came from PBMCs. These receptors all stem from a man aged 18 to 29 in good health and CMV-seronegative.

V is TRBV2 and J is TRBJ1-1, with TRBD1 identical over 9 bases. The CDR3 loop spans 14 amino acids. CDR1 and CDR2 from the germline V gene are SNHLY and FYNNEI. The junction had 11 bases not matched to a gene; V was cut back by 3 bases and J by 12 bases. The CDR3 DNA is TGTGCCAGCAGTGATGATTTAGGGACAGGGATGTCTTTCTTT. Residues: CASSDDLGTGMSFF. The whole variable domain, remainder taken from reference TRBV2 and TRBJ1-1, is EPEVTQTPSHQVTQMGQEVILRCVPISNHLYFYWYRQILGQKVEFLVSFYNNEISEKSEIFDDQFSVERPDGSNFTLKIRSTKLEDSAMYFCASSDDLGTGMSFFGQGTRLTVV.

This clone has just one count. The CDR3 loop reads CSVEGGSPSYNEQFF. DNA for the CDR3: TGCAGCGTTGAGGGCGGGAGTCCCTCCTACAATGAGCAGTTCTTC. This chain connects TRBV29-1 to TRBJ2-1, with 7 positions matching TRBD2. The length of the CDR3 is 15 residues. Germline V gene lookup returns CDR1 SQVTM and CDR2 ANQGSEA. V dropped 3 bases and J dropped 0; count of bases not matched to a gene: 5.

The CDR3: CASSKTDRGKAGEQFF. The CDR3 coding sequence is TGTGCCAGCAGCAAAACGGACAGGGGTAAAGCGGGTGAGCAGTTCTTC. This chain connects TRBV11-2 to TRBJ2-1; 9 bases agree with TRBD1. Germline trimming cut 5 bases from V and 9 bases from J; bases unmatched to any gene: 14. Germline V lookup: CDR1 SGHAT, CDR2 FQNNGV. The CDR3 runs 16 residues. Supplemented by reference TRBV11-2 and TRBJ2-1, the full variable domain reads EAGVAQSPRYKIIEKRQSVAFWCNPISGHATLYWYQQILGQGPKLLIQFQNNGVVDDSQLPKDRFSAERLKGVDSTLKIQPAKLEDSAVYLCASSKTDRGKAGEQFFGPGTRLTVL.

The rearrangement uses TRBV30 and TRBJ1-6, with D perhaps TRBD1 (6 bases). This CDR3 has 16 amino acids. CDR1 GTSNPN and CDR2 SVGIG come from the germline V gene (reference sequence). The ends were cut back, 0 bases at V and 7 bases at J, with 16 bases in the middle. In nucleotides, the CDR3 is TGTGCCTGGAGTGTACCAGGGGTCTTGGGGAATTCACCCCTCCACTTT. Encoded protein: CAWSVPGVLGNSPLHF. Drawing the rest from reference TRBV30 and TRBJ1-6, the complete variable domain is SQTIHQWPATLVQPVGSPLSLECTVEGTSNPNLYWYRQAAGRGLQLLFYSVGIGQISSEVPQNLSASRPQDRQFILSSKKLLLSDSGFYLCAWSVPGVLGNSPLHFGNGTRLTVT.

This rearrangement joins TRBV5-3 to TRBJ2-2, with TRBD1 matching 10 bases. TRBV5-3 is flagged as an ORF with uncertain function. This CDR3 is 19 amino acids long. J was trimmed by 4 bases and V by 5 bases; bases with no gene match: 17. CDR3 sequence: CARSRKDLFGTGATGELFF. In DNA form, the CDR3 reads TGTGCCAGAAGTCGGAAGGACCTATTCGGGACAGGGGCCACCGGGGAGCTGTTTTTT.

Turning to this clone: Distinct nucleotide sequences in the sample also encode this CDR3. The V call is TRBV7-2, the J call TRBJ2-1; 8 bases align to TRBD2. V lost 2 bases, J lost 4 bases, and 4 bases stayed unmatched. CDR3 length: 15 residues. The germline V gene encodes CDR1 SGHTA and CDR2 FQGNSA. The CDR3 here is CASSLTSGPYNEQFF. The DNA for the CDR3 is TGTGCCAGCAGCTTAACTAGCGGACCTTACAATGAGCAGTTCTTC. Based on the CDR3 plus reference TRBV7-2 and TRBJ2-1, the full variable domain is GAGVSQSPSNKVTEKGKDVELRCDPISGHTALYWYRQSLGQGLEFLIYFQGNSAPDKSGLPSDRFSAERTGGSVSTLTIQRTQQEDSAVYLCASSLTSGPYNEQFFGPGTRLTVL.

CDR3: CASSLGGRAEAFF. The CDR3, as DNA: TGTGCCAGCAGCTTGGGAGGGAGGGCTGAAGCTTTCTTT. This sequence joins TRBV5-4 and TRBJ1-1; D is ambiguous. Looked up from germline, CDR1 is SGHNT and CDR2 is YYREEE (reference sequence). The V end lost 0 bases, the J end lost 6 bases, and 9 bases lay between the germline ends. This CDR3 is built from 13 residues.

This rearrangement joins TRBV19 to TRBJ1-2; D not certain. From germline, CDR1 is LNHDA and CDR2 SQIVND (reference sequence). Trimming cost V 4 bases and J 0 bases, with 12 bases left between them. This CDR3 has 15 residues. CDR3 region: CASSSAGISNYGYTF. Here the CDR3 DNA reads TGTGCCAGTAGTAGCGCCGGGATTTCTAACTATGGCTACACCTTC.